This TCR beta chain was found in a study of spatial heterogeneity in lung cancer. Stated time point: blood at routine non-recurrence follow-up after resection. V lost 3 bases, J lost 7 bases, and 7 bases stayed unmatched. The germline V gene encodes CDR1 MNHEY and CDR2 SVGAGI. This CDR3 region has 15 residues. This clonotype was seen ten or more times. TCRdb used MiXCR to reprocess the 5' RACE reads, holding one entry per CDR3 protein. The sample yields fewer than 150,000 distinct CDR3 sequences, approximately 11% seen once. The sequencing used PBMCs, collected at follow-up. This clonotype was sampled from a female donor with early-stage non-small cell lung cancer. The V and J genes are TRBV6-5 and TRBJ1-4; the match to TRBD1 covers 8 bases. The CDR3 sequence: CASSYSQGAGEKLFF. In nucleotides, the CDR3 is TGTGCCAGCAGTTATTCGCAGGGGGCAGGTGAAAAACTGTTTTTT.